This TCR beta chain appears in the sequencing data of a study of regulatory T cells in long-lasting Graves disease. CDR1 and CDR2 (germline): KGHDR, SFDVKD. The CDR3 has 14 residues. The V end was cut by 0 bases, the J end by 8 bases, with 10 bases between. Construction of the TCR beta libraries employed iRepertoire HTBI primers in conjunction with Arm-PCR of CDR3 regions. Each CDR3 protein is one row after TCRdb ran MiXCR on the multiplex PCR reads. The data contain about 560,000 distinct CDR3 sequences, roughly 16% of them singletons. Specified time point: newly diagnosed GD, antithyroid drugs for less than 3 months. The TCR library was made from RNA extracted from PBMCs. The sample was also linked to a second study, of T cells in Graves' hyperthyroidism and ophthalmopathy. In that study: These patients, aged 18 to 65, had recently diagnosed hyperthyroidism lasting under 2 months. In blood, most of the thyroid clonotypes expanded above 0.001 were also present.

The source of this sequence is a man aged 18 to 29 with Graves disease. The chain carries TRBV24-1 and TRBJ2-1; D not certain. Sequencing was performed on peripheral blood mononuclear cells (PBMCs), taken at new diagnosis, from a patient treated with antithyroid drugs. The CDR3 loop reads CATSDLGSGDEQFF. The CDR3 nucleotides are TGTGCCACCAGTGATTTGGGGTCGGGCGATGAGCAGTTCTTC.